A selection of T cell receptor beta chains follows, all from one sample in a study of follicular helper T cells after annual influenza vaccination. Profiling relied on immunoSEQ multiplex PCR, and the TCRdb table lists in-frame clones only, not all of them. The sample yields 2,500 to 4,000 clones, around 80% seen once. Material: CXCR5+ CD38- circulating T follicular helper cells from blood, obtained 7 days after influenza vaccination. These receptor sequences come from an adult who received the influenza vaccine. Each CDR3 is given with its conserved first and last residue. A D gene is named only where the DNA matches it firmly. Part of the rows lack a size; the others show once, few, many or a class for expanded clones.

j_call v_call clone_size d_call cdr3_aa
TRBJ1-6 TRBV2 - - CASSGDSPYNSPLHF
TRBJ2-5 TRBV7-2 - TRBD2 CASSLVSGGGETQYF
TRBJ1-1 TRBV6-6 - - CASSYPQKVEAFF
TRBJ2-7 TRBV6-6 - - CATTEDKKIYEQYF
TRBJ2-3 TRBV12-5 - - CASGSPTGVPDTQYF
TRBJ1-3 TRBV4-3 - TRBD1 CASSQDGDRVHSGNTIYF
TRBJ1-4 TRBV18 few - CASSSTEATNEKLFF
TRBJ2-7 TRBV11-2 - - CASSSNRDSYEQYF
TRBJ1-4 TRBV4-1 - - CASSQVGGDEKLFF
TRBJ2-3 TRBV14 - TRBD2 CASSRGGEDTQYF
TRBJ2-3 TRBV6-5 - - CASSYRGTSTDTQYF
TRBJ1-1 TRBV5-8 - - CASSLVEAGLEAFF
TRBJ2-7 TRBV4-2 - - CASSQDLDFYEQYF
TRBJ1-5 TRBV5-5 - - CASSGRVDGNQPQHF
TRBJ2-5 TRBV6-5 - - CASSYSAGQETQYF
TRBJ2-1 TRBV2 - - CASSVLGRGEQFF
TRBJ2-4 TRBV11-1 - - CASSWSGLGIQYF
TRBJ2-7 TRBV6-5 once - CASLLGGSSYEQYF
TRBJ1-6 TRBV5-1 - TRBD1 CASSRRADRGSYNSPLHF
TRBJ1-2 TRBV18 - TRBD1 CASSPGQGEYGYTF
TRBJ2-2 TRBV11-2 - TRBD2 CASSPQGGLAGELFF
TRBJ2-7 TRBV11-2 few - CASSLGARDRPYF
TRBJ2-2 TRBV19 - - CASSISPYGGLFAGELFF
TRBJ2-7 TRBV18 - TRBD2 CASSPGTSPNEQYF